The rows below give T cell receptor beta chains drawn from one sample of a study of cytomegalovirus exposure and HLA in healthy donors. Assay: immunoSEQ multiplex PCR; the TCRdb copy retains only in-frame clones and omits some. This sample has approximately 160,000 clones, with roughly 80% found just once. The material sequenced was PBMCs. The origin of the receptors is a woman between 18 and 29 years old in good health and CMV-seronegative. The CDR3 runs from the conserved cysteine through the conserved F or W. D genes are given only for firm matches. A clone size is listed for some rows: how often the clone was seen (once, few, many), or a class if it is expanded.

V	D	J	size	CDR3	DNA
TRBV10-2	TRBD1	TRBJ1-4	.	CASSDNPLRDRGEKLFF	TGCGCCAGCAGTGACAATCCGCTCCGGGACAGGGGTGAAAAACTGTTTTTT
TRBV28	.	TRBJ2-3	.	CATSMRAQYF	TGTGCCACCAGCATGAGGGCGCAGTATTTT
TRBV7-2	.	TRBJ2-1	once	CASSFAVSYNEQFF	TGTGCCAGCAGCTTCGCGGTGTCCTACAATGAGCAGTTCTTC
TRBV9	.	TRBJ1-1	.	CASTFGSENTEAFF	TGTGCCAGCACCTTCGGGTCTGAAAACACTGAAGCTTTCTTT
TRBV5-1	TRBD1	TRBJ1-1	.	CASSLGTANTEAFF	TGCGCCAGCAGCTTAGGGACAGCGAACACTGAAGCTTTCTTT
TRBV11-2	TRBD2	TRBJ2-5	.	CASSFGTSGQETQYF	TGTGCCAGCAGCTTCGGGACTAGCGGTCAAGAGACCCAGTACTTC
TRBV6-1	.	TRBJ2-7	.	CASGVETAAYEQYF	TGTGCCAGCGGAGTGGAGACAGCTGCCTACGAGCAGTACTTC
TRBV27	.	TRBJ2-2	.	CASRLAGMGTGELFF	TGTGCCAGCAGATTGGCAGGGATGGGCACCGGGGAGCTGTTTTTT
TRBV11-2	.	TRBJ2-7	.	CASSLGLSLYEQYF	TGTGCCAGCAGCTTAGGGCTCAGTTTATACGAGCAGTACTTC
TRBV14	.	TRBJ2-2	.	CASSLTGVRWELFF	TGTGCCAGCAGCCTGACAGGCGTCCGTTGGGAGCTGTTTTTT
TRBV7-6	.	TRBJ2-7	few	CASSLLPTLGEYEQYF	TGTGCCAGCAGTCTACTCCCTACACTAGGAGAGTACGAGCAGTACTTC
TRBV11-3	TRBD1	TRBJ1-5	.	CASSLVNLHRGFSNQPQHF	TGTGCCAGCAGCTTAGTCAACCTTCACAGGGGGTTTAGCAATCAGCCCCAGCATTTT
TRBV5-4	.	TRBJ2-1	.	CASSKGGSGGVFNEQFF	TGTGCCAGCAGCAAGGGGGGGTCAGGGGGCGTCTTCAATGAGCAGTTCTTC
TRBV6-5	TRBD1	TRBJ1-2	.	CASSRTGGSGYGYTF	TGTGCCAGCAGCCGGACAGGGGGCTCGGGCTATGGCTACACCTTC
TRBV28	TRBD1	TRBJ1-4	.	CASSTTGGIEKLFF	TGTGCCAGCAGTACCACAGGGGGTATTGAAAAACTGTTTTTT
TRBV6-1	TRBD1	TRBJ2-5	few	CASSEKTGGGGETQYF	TGTGCCAGCAGTGAGAAAACAGGGGGAGGTGGGGAGACCCAGTACTTC
TRBV15	.	TRBJ2-5	.	CATSFPFQNGEETQYF	TGTGCCACCAGCTTTCCCTTCCAGAACGGGGAAGAGACCCAGTACTTC
TRBV7-2	TRBD2	TRBJ2-7	.	CASSLGGGAYEQYF	TGTGCCAGCAGCTTAGGGGGAGGGGCCTACGAGCAGTACTTC
TRBV5-1	.	TRBJ2-6	.	CASSLAGAFSGANVLTF	TGCGCCAGCAGCTTGGCTGGGGCCTTCTCTGGGGCCAACGTCCTGACTTTC
TRBV6-1	TRBD1	TRBJ2-2	.	CASSDAHRGTGELFF	TGTGCCAGCAGTGACGCGCACAGGGGCACCGGGGAGCTGTTTTTT
TRBV10-2	TRBD1	TRBJ2-1	few	CASSEDFDRAEQFF	TGCGCCAGCAGTGAGGACTTTGACAGGGCTGAGCAGTTCTTC
TRBV4-2	.	TRBJ2-1	.	CASSPPGLNEQFF	TGTGCCAGCAGCCCCCCTGGACTAAATGAGCAGTTCTTC
TRBV11-3	.	TRBJ2-1	.	CASSLVFYNEQFF	TGTGCCAGCAGCTTAGTCTTCTACAATGAGCAGTTCTTC
TRBV5-1	TRBD1	TRBJ2-1	.	CASSTGTGSYNEQFF	TGCGCCAGCAGTACCGGGACAGGGTCCTACAATGAGCAGTTCTTC
TRBV11-3	.	TRBJ2-5	.	CASSLAGRAETQYF	TGTGCCAGCAGCTTAGCGGGCAGGGCGGAGACCCAGTACTTC
TRBV11-2	.	TRBJ1-1	.	CASSLEPRSATEAFF	TGTGCCAGCAGCTTAGAGCCGCGGTCGGCCACTGAAGCTTTCTTT
TRBV19	TRBD1	TRBJ2-7	.	CASRRGQGNYEQYF	TGTGCCAGTAGGAGGGGACAGGGTAACTACGAGCAGTACTTC
TRBV29-1	.	TRBJ2-3	.	CSVVIVEPRKLLDTQYF	TGCAGCGTTGTAATTGTGGAGCCAAGGAAGTTGTTGGATACGCAGTATTTT
TRBV19	TRBD1	TRBJ1-2	.	CASSIRAGGYGYTF	TGTGCCAGTAGTATTAGGGCAGGGGGCTATGGCTACACCTTC
TRBV5-1	.	TRBJ2-5	.	CASSLAHFQETQYF	TGCGCCAGCAGCTTGGCCCATTTCCAAGAGACCCAGTACTTC
TRBV7-2	.	TRBJ2-7	.	CASSLGGTGGYEQYF	TGTGCCAGCAGCTTAGGAGGGACTGGAGGCTACGAGCAGTACTTC
TRBV11-2	.	TRBJ2-1	.	CASSSQNEQFF	TGTGCCAGCAGCTCCCAGAATGAGCAGTTCTTC
TRBV28	TRBD1	TRBJ1-1	.	CASSSVTGGANTEAFF	TGTGCCAGCAGTTCGGTTACAGGGGGGGCGAACACTGAAGCTTTCTTT
TRBV5-1	.	TRBJ2-4	.	CASSFGGIAKNIQYF	TGCGCCAGCAGCTTTGGCGGAATAGCCAAAAACATTCAGTACTTC
TRBV7-9	.	TRBJ2-7	.	CASTSSYEQYF	TGTGCCAGCACCTCCTCCTACGAGCAGTACTTC
TRBV9	TRBD2	TRBJ2-5	.	CASGEAGPSETQYF	TGTGCCAGCGGCGAAGCGGGACCTTCGGAGACCCAGTACTTC
TRBV14	.	TRBJ1-3	few	CASSQVGGPASSGNTIYF	TGTGCCAGCAGCCAAGTGGGGGGACCGGCCAGCTCTGGAAACACCATATATTTT
TRBV14	TRBD2	TRBJ2-1	.	CASSPGTSGRNEQFF	TGTGCCAGCAGCCCCGGGACTAGCGGGAGGAATGAGCAGTTCTTC
TRBV7-7	.	TRBJ2-1	.	CASSLDRGNNEQFF	TGTGCTAGCAGCTTAGATAGAGGGAACAATGAGCAGTTCTTC
TRBV7-9	TRBD2	TRBJ2-1	.	CASSLDLAGVDEQFF	TGTGCCAGCAGCTTAGATCTAGCGGGAGTAGATGAGCAGTTCTTC
TRBV27	.	TRBJ2-3	.	CASSLYDFGGGPTDTQYF	TGTGCCAGCAGTTTATACGATTTTGGAGGGGGCCCCACAGATACGCAGTATTTT